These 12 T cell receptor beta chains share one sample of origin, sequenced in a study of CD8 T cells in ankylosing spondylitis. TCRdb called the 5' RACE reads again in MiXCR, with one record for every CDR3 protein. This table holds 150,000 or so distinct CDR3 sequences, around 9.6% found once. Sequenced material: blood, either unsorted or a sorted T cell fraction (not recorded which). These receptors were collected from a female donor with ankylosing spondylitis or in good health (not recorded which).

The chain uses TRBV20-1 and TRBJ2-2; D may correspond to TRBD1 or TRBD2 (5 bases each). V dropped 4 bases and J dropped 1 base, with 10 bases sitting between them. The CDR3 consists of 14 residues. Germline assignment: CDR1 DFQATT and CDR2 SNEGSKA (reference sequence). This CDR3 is CSAIQEVNTGELFF. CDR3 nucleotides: TGCAGTGCTATACAGGAGGTGAACACCGGGGAGCTGTTTTTT.

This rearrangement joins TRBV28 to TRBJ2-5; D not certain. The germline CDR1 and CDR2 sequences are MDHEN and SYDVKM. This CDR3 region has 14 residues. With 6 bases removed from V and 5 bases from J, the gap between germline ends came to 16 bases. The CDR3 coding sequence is TGTGCCAGCAGCGGTCTCTTGGGGTCGGAGACCCAGTACTTC. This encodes CASSGLLGSETQYF.

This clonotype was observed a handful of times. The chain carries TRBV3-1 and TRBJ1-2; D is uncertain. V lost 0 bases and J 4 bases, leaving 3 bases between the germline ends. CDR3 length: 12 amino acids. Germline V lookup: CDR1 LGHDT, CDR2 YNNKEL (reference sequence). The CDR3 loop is CASSQESYGYTF. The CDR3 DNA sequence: TGTGCCAGCAGCCAAGAGTCCTATGGCTACACCTTC.

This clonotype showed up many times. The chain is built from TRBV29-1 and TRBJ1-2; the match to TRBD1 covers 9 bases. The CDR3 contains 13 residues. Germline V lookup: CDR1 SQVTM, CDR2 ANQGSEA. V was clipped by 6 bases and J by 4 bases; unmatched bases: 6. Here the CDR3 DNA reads TGCAGCGTCCCGGGACAGGGATTCTATGGCTACACCTTC. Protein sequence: CSVPGQGFYGYTF.

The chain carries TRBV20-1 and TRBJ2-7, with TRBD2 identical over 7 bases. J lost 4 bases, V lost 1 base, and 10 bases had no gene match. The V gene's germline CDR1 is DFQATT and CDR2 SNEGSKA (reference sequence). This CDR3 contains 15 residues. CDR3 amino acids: CSARAAREMKYEQYF. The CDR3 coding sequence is TGCAGTGCTAGAGCCGCGCGGGAGATGAAGTACGAGCAGTACTTC.

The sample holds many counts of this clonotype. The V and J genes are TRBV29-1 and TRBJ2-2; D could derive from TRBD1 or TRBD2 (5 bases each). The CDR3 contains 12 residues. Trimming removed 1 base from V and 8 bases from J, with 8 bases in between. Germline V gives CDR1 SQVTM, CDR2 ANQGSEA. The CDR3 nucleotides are TGCAGCGTTGAAGGAGGGGAAGGGGAGCTGTTTTTT. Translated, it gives CSVEGGEGELFF.

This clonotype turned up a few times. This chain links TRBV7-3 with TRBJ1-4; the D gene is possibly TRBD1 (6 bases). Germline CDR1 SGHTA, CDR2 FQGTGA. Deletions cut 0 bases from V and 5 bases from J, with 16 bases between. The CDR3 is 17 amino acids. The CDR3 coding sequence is TGTGCCAGCAGCTTAACTATTTGGGACAACGAGAATGAAAAACTGTTTTTT. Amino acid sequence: CASSLTIWDNENEKLFF.

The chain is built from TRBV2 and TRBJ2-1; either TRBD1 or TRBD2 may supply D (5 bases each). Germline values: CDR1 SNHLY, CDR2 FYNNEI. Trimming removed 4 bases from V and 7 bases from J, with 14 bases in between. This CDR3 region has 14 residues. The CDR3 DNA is TGTGCCAGCAGTGGGGACCGAAGGGCGAATGAGCAGTTCTTC. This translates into CASSGDRRANEQFF. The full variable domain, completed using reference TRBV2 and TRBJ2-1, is EPEVTQTPSHQVTQMGQEVILRCVPISNHLYFYWYRQILGQKVEFLVSFYNNEISEKSEIFDDQFSVERPDGSNFTLKIRSTKLEDSAMYFCASSGDRRANEQFFGPGTRLTVL.

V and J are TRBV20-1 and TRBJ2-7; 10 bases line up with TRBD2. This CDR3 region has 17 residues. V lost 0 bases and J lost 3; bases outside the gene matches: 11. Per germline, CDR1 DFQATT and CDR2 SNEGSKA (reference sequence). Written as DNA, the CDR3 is TGCAGTGCTAGAGATAAAGTGGGGACTAGCGCCTTCTACGAGCAGTACTTC. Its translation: CSARDKVGTSAFYEQYF.

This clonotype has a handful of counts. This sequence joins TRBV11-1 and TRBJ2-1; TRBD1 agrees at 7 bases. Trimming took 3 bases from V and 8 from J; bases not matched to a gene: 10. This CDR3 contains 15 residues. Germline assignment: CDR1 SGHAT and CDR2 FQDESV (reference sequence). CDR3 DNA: TGTGCCAGCAGCTTCCAAGTTGAACAGGGGCATGAGCAGTTCTTC. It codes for CASSFQVEQGHEQFF. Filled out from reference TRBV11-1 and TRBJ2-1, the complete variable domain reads EAEVAQSPRYKITEKSQAVAFWCDPISGHATLYWYRQILGQGPELLVQFQDESVVDDSQLPKDRFSAERLKGVDSTLKIQPAELGDSAMYLCASSFQVEQGHEQFFGPGTRLTVL.

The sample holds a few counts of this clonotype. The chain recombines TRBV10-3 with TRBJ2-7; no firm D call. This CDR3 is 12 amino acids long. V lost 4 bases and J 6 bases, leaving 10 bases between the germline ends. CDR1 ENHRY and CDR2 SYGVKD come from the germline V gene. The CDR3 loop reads CAISVTESEQYF. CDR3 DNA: TGTGCCATCAGTGTAACCGAGAGCGAGCAGTACTTC.

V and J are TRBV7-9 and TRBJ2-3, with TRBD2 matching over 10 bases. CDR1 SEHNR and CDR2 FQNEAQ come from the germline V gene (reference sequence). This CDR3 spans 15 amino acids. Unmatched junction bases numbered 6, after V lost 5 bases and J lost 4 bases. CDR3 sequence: CASSPGTSASDTQYF. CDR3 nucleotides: TGTGCCAGCAGCCCCGGGACTAGCGCATCAGATACGCAGTATTTT.